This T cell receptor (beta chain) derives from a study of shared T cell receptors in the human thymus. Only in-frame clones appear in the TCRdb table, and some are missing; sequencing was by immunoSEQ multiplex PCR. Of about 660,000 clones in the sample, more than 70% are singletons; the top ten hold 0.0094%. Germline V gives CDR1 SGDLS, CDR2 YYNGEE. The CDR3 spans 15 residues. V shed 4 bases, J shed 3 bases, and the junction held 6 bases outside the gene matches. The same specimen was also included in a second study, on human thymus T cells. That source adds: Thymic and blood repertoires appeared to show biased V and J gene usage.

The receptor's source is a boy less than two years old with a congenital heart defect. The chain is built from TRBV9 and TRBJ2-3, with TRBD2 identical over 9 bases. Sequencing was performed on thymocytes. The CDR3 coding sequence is TGTGCCAGCAGCCTATTAGCGGGAGTGACAGATACGCAGTATTTT. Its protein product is CASSLLAGVTDTQYF.